This T cell receptor beta chain came from a study of blood T cell repertoires in COVID-19. Trimming cost V 3 bases and J 3 bases, with 18 bases left between them. Germline CDR1 is SEHNR and CDR2 is FQNEAQ (reference sequence). CDR3 size: 17 residues. Only in-frame clones appear in the TCRdb table, and some are missing; sequencing was by immunoSEQ multiplex PCR. The sample holds 200,000 to 250,000 clones, 87% seen once. Sequenced input: PBMCs or T cells enriched from blood (not recorded which). The chain joins TRBV7-9 to TRBJ1-5, with D perhaps TRBD1 (5 bases). The TCR comes from a woman in her twenties or thirties with acute COVID-19. The CDR3 coding sequence is TGTGCCAGCAGCTTGATGGGTGCGGGGGACCCCAATCAGCCCCAGCATTTT. It specifies CASSLMGAGDPNQPQHF.